This TCR beta chain was sequenced in a study of T cells in localized non-small cell lung cancer. Points from the study as a whole: Among blood samples, higher T cell density accompanied longer overall survival. Adjacent lung was found to contain a median about 62 of the top 100 tumor clones. Sequencing covered just one tumor region, so heterogeneity cannot be ruled out. Exceeding tumor, uninvolved adjacent lung had the highest T cell clonality.

This CDR3 spans 15 amino acids. Per the germline V gene, CDR1 is MNHGY and CDR2 is SAAAGT. The V and J ends lost 5 bases and 5 bases respectively, with 18 bases between them. This clone has only a few counts. What it recognizes is unknown. The table came from immunoSEQ multiplex PCR; TCRdb's copy has only in-frame clones and leaves some out. The sample contains 1,500 to 2,000 clones, roughly 28% of which appear only once. The receptor comes from a woman aged 40-70 years with stage III lung adenocarcinoma. The rearrangement links TRBV6-8 to TRBJ1-2, with TRBD1 as a possible D gene (5 bases). The source was normal lung tissue next to the tumor, collected before any cancer treatment. DNA of the CDR3: TGTGCCAGCAGTCCATCACCAGGGTTTCCTTATGGCTACACCTTC. Its translation: CASSPSPGFPYGYTF.